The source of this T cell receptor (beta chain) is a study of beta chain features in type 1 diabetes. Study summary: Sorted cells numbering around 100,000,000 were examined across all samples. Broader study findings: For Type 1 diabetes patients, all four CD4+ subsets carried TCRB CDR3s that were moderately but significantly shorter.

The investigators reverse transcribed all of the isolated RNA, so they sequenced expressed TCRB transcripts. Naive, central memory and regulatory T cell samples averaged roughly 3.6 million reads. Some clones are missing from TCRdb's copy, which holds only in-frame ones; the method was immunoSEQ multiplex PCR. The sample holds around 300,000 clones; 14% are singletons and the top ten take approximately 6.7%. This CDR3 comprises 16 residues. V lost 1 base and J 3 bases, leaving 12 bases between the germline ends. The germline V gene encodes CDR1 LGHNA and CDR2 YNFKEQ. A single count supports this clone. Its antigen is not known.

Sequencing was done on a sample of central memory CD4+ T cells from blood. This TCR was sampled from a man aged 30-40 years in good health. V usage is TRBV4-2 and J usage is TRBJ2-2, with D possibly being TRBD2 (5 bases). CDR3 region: CASSQGTRSYTGELFF. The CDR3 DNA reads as TGTGCCAGCAGCCAAGGGACTCGTTCGTACACCGGGGAGCTGTTTTTT.